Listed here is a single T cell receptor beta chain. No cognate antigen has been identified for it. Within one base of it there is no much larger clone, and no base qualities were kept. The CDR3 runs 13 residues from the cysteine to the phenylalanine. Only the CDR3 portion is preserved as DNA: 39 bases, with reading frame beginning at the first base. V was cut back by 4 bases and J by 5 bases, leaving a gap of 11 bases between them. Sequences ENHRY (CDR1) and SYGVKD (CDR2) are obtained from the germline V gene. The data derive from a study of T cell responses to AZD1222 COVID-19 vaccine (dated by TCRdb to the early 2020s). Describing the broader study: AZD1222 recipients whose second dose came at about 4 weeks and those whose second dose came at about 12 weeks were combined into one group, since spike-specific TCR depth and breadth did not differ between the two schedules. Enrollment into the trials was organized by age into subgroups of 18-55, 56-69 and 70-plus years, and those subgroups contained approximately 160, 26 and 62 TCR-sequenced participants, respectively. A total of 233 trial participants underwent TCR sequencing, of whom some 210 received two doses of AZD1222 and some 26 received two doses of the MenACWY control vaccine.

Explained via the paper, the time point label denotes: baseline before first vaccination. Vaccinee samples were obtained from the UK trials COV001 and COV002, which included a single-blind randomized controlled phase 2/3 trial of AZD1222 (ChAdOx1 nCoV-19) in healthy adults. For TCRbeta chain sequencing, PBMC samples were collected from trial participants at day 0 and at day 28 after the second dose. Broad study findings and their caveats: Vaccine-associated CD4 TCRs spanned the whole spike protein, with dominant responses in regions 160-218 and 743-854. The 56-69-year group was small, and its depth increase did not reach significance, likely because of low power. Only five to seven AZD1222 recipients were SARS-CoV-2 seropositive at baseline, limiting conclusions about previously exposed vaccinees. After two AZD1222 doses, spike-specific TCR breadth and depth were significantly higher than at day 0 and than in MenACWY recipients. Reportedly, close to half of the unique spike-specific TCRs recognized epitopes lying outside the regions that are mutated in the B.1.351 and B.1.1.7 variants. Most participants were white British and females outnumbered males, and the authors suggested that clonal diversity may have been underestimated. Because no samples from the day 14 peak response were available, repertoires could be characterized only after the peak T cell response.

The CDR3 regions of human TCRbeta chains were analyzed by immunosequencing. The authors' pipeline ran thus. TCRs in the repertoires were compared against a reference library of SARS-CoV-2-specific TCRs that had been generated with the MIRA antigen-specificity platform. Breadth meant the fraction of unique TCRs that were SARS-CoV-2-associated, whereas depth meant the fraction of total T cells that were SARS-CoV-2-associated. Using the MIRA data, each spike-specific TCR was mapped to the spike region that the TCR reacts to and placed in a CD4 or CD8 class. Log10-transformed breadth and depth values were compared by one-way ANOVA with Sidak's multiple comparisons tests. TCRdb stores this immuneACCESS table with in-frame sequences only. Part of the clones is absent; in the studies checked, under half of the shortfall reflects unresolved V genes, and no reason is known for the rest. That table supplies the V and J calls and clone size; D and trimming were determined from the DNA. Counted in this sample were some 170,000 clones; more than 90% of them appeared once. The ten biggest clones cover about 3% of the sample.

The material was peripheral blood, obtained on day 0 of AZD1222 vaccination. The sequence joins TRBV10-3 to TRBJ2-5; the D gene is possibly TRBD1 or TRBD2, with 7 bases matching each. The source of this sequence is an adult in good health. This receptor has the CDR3 CAISAGGGETQYF. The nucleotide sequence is TGTGCCATCAGTGCAGGGGGGGGTGAGACCCAGTACTTC.